This is a list of T cell receptor beta chains from one sample in a study of vaccination effects on CD4 cells after COVID-19. Sequencing was performed with immunoSEQ multiplex PCR; in TCRdb, only in-frame clones are kept and a portion is missing. Here the sample spans roughly 20,000 clones, approximately 70% being singletons. These TCRs are of unknown antigen specificity. Specimen: CD4+ T cells from PBMCs cultured with HCoV-229E spike peptides, collected before COVID-19 vaccination. The source of these receptors is a human donor who received a COVID-19 vaccine. Each CDR3 is given with its conserved first and last residue. The order of the fields is J gene, clone size, D gene, V gene, CDR3 protein, CDR3 DNA. The D gene is left open where the match is weak. Part of the rows lack a size; the others show once, few, many or a class for expanded clones.

>TRBJ1-3|NA|NA|TRBV24-1
CATSEGSSFSGNTIYF
TGTGCCACCAGTGAGGGCAGTTCCTTCTCTGGAAACACCATATATTTT
>TRBJ2-3|NA|TRBD1|TRBV5-1
CASSLAPGQGATDTQYF
TGCGCTAGCAGCTTGGCCCCGGGACAGGGGGCGACAGATACGCAGTATTTT
>TRBJ2-3|NA|NA|TRBV6-2/TRBV6-3
CASSWGTDTQYF
TGTGCCAGCAGCTGGGGCACAGATACGCAGTATTTT
>TRBJ1-3|NA|NA|TRBV6-1
CASSEERPRLGASGNTIYF
TGTGCCAGCAGTGAAGAAAGACCCCGCCTCGGCGCCTCTGGAAACACCATATATTTT
>TRBJ2-5|NA|TRBD2|TRBV2
CASSEEAGVGETQYF
TGTGCCAGCAGTGAAGAAGCGGGAGTTGGGGAGACCCAGTACTTC
>TRBJ2-7|NA|TRBD2|TRBV11-2
CASSLAGLAFSYEQYF
TGTGCCAGCAGCTTAGCTGGACTAGCGTTCTCCTACGAGCAGTACTTC
>TRBJ2-7|NA|NA|TRBV5-1
CASSFNMINEQYF
TGCGCCAGCAGCTTCAACATGATAAACGAGCAGTACTTC
>TRBJ2-1|NA|NA|TRBV5-1
CASSSRDTIEQFF
TGCGCCAGCAGCTCCCGGGACACCATTGAGCAGTTCTTC
>TRBJ1-2|NA|NA|TRBV4-1
CASSQDDRRIGYGYTF
TGCGCCAGCAGCCAAGACGACAGGAGGATAGGCTATGGCTACACCTTC
>TRBJ2-3|once|NA|TRBV27
CASRTTYTDTQYF
TGTGCCAGCAGGACTACCTACACAGATACGCAGTATTTT
>TRBJ2-7|NA|NA|TRBV10-3
CAISDPRGPGDEQYF
TGTGCCATCAGTGACCCCCGCGGTCCAGGGGACGAGCAGTACTTC
>TRBJ2-5|NA|TRBD1|TRBV12-3/TRBV12-4
CASSRDRLETQYF
TGTGCCAGCAGTCGGGACAGGCTGGAGACCCAGTACTTC
>TRBJ2-5|NA|TRBD2|TRBV18
CASSPVLAGAGETQYF
TGTGCCAGCTCACCCGTACTAGCGGGAGCAGGGGAGACCCAGTACTTC
>TRBJ2-3|NA|NA|TRBV29-1
CSVEWGLPVDTQYF
TGCAGCGTTGAATGGGGACTTCCTGTGGATACGCAGTATTTT
>TRBJ2-7|NA|TRBD2|TRBV2
CASSEAELAGDLRDEQYF
TGTGCCAGCAGTGAAGCGGAACTAGCGGGGGACCTCAGGGACGAGCAGTACTTC
>TRBJ1-3|few|NA|TRBV2
CASSGSRNGNTIYF
TGTGCCAGCAGTGGGAGTAGGAATGGAAACACCATATATTTT
>TRBJ1-5|NA|TRBD1|TRBV15
CVTSRGTGQGNQPQHF
TGTGTCACCAGCAGGGGGACGGGACAGGGGAATCAGCCCCAGCATTTT
>TRBJ1-2|NA|NA|TRBV7-2
CASSLNFIWTDGYGYTF
TGTGCCAGCAGCTTAAATTTTATCTGGACAGATGGGTATGGCTACACCTTC
>TRBJ2-2|NA|TRBD2|TRBV5-8
CASSLGSGSNTGELFF
TGTGCCAGCAGCTTAGGTAGCGGGAGTAACACCGGGGAGCTGTTTTTT
>TRBJ2-6|NA|NA|TRBV5-1
CASSSGEGGAGANVLTF
TGCGCCAGCAGCTCCGGGGAGGGGGGGGCCGGGGCCAACGTCCTGACTTTC
>TRBJ1-1|NA|NA|TRBV4-1
CASSQGPFGENTEAFF
TGCGCCAGCAGCCAAGGGCCCTTCGGGGAGAACACTGAAGCTTTCTTT
>TRBJ2-7|NA|TRBD1|TRBV19
CASAGTGSYEQYF
TGTGCCAGCGCCGGGACAGGGTCCTACGAGCAGTACTTC
>TRBJ2-7|NA|NA|TRBV5-1
CASSLGVTGEGYEQYF
TGCGCCAGCAGCTTGGGGGTAACAGGGGAGGGCTACGAGCAGTACTTC
>TRBJ1-2|NA|NA|TRBV19
CASSIRSAPGVLYGYTF
TGTGCCAGTAGTATACGTTCTGCCCCGGGGGTCCTTTATGGCTACACCTTC
>TRBJ2-7|NA|NA|TRBV18
CASSGVPYEQYF
TGTGCCAGCTCTGGGGTACCCTACGAGCAGTACTTC
>TRBJ2-4|NA|NA|TRBV4-1
CASSQVDPTLAKNIQYF
TGCGCCAGCAGCCAAGTCGATCCGACTTTAGCCAAAAACATTCAGTACTTC
>TRBJ2-5|NA|TRBD2|TRBV18
CASSPFITSGRSVATGETQYF
TGTGCCAGCTCACCCTTTATCACTAGCGGGAGATCTGTCGCTACAGGGGAGACCCAGTACTTC
>TRBJ1-2|NA|TRBD1|TRBV12-3/TRBV12-4
CASSSEGAGYTF
TGTGCCAGCAGCTCCGAGGGGGCTGGCTACACCTTC
>TRBJ2-2|NA|NA|TRBV27
CASSPLTGELFF
TGTGCCAGCAGCCCGCTGACCGGGGAGCTGTTTTTT
>TRBJ2-7|NA|NA|TRBV14
CASSPRAFYEQYF
TGTGCCAGCAGCCCCCGGGCCTTCTACGAGCAGTACTTC
>TRBJ1-2|few|NA|TRBV3-1/TRBV3-2
CASSPSRSGGYTF
TGTGCCAGCAGTCCGTCGAGATCCGGGGGCTACACCTTC
>TRBJ2-1|NA|TRBD2|TRBV5-4
CASSRGTSGGARYGEQFF
TGTGCCAGCAGCCGCGGGACTAGCGGGGGGGCCAGGTATGGTGAGCAGTTCTTC